Listed here are 2 T cell receptor beta chains from one sample, sequenced in a study of human T cells and chemical hapten exposure. TCRdb called the RACE reads again in MiXCR, with one record for every CDR3 protein. The profile shows 100,000 to 150,000 distinct CDR3 sequences, 8.5% to 9.5% of them singletons. Time point given: healthy volunteer bleed at 2 weeks. Extraction of total RNA was performed on unfractionated whole blood. Sequenced material: whole blood. These receptors were taken from a male donor in good health. Some clones in this sample may be carry-over from other donors' samples.

This clonotype has ten or more counts. The chain uses TRBV7-2 and TRBJ2-3; the D call may be TRBD1 or TRBD2 (6 bases each). With 2 bases removed from V and 0 bases from J, the gap between germline ends came to 9 bases. Germline lookup yields CDR1 SGHTA and CDR2 FQGNSA. The CDR3 covers 15 residues. The CDR3 DNA reads TGTGCCAGCAGCTTACAGGGGACTAGCACAGATACGCAGTATTTT. Encoded protein: CASSLQGTSTDTQYF.

The genes are TRBV7-6 and TRBJ2-7, with a tentative D call TRBD1 (5 bases). There are 14 residues in the CDR3. Germline V gives CDR1 SGHVS, CDR2 FNYEAQ. Trimming took off 5 bases at V and 0 bases at J, with 11 bases between the two ends. CDR3 bases: TGTGCCAGCAGCGCCGACAGAAACTCCTACGAGCAGTACTTC. This codes for CASSADRNSYEQYF.